These 4 T cell receptor beta chains share one sample of origin, sequenced in a study of beta chain features in type 1 diabetes. The sequenced template was cDNA made from the entire isolated RNA. Some clones are missing from TCRdb's copy, which holds only in-frame ones; the method was immunoSEQ multiplex PCR. This table holds roughly 340,000 clones, less than 15% found once. Study findings and constraints: Across all four CD4+ subsets, people with type 1 diabetes showed modestly shorter TCRB CDR3s.

What these receptors recognize is not known. Sequenced material: naive CD4+ T cells from blood. Receptor source: a woman aged 18 to 35 with type 1 diabetes.

This clone was counted a few times. CDR3 bases: TGTGCCAGCAGTGAGACAGGGCGCGAGCAGTACGTC. Translated, it gives CASSETGREQYV. The chain employs TRBV28 and TRBJ2-7; 7 bases are a match to TRBD1. Trimming took 5 bases from V and 6 from J; bases not matched to a gene: 4. The CDR3 extends over 12 amino acids. The germline CDR1 and CDR2 sequences are MDHEN and SYDVKM.

The rearrangement uses TRBV18 and TRBJ2-3, with TRBD1 matching over 7 bases. V lost 11 bases and J lost 1; bases outside the gene matches: 9. Germline V CDR1 and CDR2: KGHSH, LQKENI. The CDR3 is 14 amino acids. The CDR3 DNA is TGTGCCGGCCATGACAGGGCTGGCACAGATACGCAGTATTTT. This codes for CAGHDRAGTDTQYF.

Concerning this clone itself: Different DNA sequences within this sample yield the same CDR3. The gene calls are TRBV30 and TRBJ2-1; 8 bases are a match to TRBD2. Germline CDR1 and CDR2: GTSNPN and SVGIG (reference sequence). J was trimmed by 6 bases and V by 0 bases; bases with no gene match: 10. The CDR3 extends over 16 amino acids. CDR3 DNA: TGTGCCTGGAGTGTCGGCTCGGGACTAGGGATCAATGAGCAGTTCTTC. As protein: CAWSVGSGLGINEQFF.

This clone was observed a handful of times. V and J are TRBV5-1 and TRBJ2-7; 7 nucleotides match TRBD1. CDR1 is SGHRS, CDR2 YFSETQ, per germline. The junction had 4 bases not matched to a gene; V was cut back by 2 bases and J by 5 bases. This CDR3 is built from 13 residues. The CDR3 loop reads CASSLRQGHEQYF. CDR3 bases: TGCGCCAGCAGCTTAAGACAGGGCCACGAGCAGTACTTC.